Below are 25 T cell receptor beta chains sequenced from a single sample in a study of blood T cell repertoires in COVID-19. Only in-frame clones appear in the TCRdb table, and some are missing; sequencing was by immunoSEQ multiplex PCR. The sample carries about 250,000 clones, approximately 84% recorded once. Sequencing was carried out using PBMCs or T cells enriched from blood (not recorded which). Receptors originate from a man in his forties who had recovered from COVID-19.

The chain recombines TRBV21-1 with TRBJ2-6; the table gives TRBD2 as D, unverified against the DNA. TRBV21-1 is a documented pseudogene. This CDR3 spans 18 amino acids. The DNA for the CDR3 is TGTGCCAGCAGCAATAGACTAGCGGGCTTCTCTGGGGCCAACGTCCTGACTTTC. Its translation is CASSNRLAGFSGANVLTF.

CDR3 in amino acids: CASSTTDTQYF. CDR3 nucleotide sequence: TGTGCCAGCAGCACTACAGATACGCAGTATTTT. The chain links TRBV5-6 to TRBJ2-3; no clear D gene. V dropped 4 bases and J dropped 3 bases, with 3 bases sitting between them. Germline CDR1 reads SGHDT; CDR2 reads YYEEEE. CDR3 length: 11 residues.

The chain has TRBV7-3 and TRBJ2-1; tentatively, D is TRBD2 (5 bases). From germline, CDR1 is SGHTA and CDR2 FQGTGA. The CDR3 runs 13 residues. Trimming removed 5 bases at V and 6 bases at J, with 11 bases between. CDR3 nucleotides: TGTGCCAGCAGCATCTTCCGGGGCAATGAGCAGTTCTTC. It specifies CASSIFRGNEQFF.

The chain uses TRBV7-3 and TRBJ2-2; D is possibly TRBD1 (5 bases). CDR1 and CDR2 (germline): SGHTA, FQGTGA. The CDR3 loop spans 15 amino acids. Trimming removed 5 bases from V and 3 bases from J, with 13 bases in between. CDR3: CASSRKRGDTGELFF. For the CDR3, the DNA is TGTGCCAGCAGCCGAAAAAGGGGCGACACCGGGGAGCTGTTTTTT.

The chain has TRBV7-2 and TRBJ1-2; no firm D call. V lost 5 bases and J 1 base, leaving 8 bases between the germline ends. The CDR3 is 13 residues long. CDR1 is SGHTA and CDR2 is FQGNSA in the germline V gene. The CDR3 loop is CASSALNNYGYTF. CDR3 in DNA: TGTGCCAGCAGCGCACTCAATAACTATGGCTACACCTTC. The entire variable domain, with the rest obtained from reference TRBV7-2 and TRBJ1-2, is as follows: GAGVSQSPSNKVTEKGKDVELRCDPISGHTALYWYRQSLGQGLEFLIYFQGNSAPDKSGLPSDRFSAERTGGSVSTLTIQRTQQEDSAVYLCASSALNNYGYTFGSGTRLTVV.

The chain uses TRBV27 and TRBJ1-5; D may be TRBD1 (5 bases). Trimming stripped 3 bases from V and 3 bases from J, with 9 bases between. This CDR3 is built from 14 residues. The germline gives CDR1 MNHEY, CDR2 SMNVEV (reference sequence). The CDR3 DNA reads TGTGCCAGCAGTTTCCGGGGGATCAATCAGCCCCAGCATTTT. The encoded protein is CASSFRGINQPQHF.

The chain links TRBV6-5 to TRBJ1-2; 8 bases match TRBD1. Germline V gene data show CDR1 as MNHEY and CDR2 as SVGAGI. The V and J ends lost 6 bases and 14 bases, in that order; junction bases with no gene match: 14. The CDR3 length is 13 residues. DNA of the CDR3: TGTGCCAGCAGCCCCCAGGGGGCCGGGATGGGAACCTTC. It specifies CASSPQGAGMGTF.

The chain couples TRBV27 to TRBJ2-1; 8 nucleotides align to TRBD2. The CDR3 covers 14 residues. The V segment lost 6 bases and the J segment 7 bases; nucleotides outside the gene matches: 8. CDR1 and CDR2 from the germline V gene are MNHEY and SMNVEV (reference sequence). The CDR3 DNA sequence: TGTGCCAGCAGACCGGGACTAGACCAGAATGAGCAGTTCTTC. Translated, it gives CASRPGLDQNEQFF.

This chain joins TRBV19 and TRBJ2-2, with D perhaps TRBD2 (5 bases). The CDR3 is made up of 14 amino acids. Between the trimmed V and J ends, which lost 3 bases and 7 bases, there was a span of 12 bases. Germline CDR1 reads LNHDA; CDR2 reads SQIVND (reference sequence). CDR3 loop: CASSMEDSSGELFF. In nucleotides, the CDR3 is TGTGCCAGTAGTATGGAGGACTCTAGCGGGGAGCTGTTTTTT. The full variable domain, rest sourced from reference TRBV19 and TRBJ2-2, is DGGITQSPKYLFRKEGQNVTLSCEQNLNHDAMYWYRQDPGQGLRLIYYSQIVNDFQKGDIAEGYSVSREKKESFPLTVTSAQKNPTAFYLCASSMEDSSGELFFGEGSRLTVL.

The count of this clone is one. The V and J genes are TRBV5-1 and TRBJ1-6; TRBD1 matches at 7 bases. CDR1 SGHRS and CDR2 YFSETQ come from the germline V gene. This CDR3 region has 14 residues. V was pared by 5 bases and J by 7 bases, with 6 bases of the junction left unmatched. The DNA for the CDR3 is TGCGCCAGCAGTACCGGGACAGAGAATTCACCCCTCCACTTT. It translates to CASSTGTENSPLHF.

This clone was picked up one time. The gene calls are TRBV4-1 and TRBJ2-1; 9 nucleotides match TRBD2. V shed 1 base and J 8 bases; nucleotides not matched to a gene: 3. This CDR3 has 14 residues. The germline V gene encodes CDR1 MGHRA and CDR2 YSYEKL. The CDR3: CASSQVAGVYEQFF. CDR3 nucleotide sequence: TGCGCCAGCAGCCAAGTAGCGGGAGTATATGAGCAGTTCTTC.

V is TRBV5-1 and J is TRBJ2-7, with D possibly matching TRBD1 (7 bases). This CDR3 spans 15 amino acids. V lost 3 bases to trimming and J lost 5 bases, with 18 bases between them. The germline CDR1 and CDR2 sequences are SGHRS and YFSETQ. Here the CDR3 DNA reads TGCGCCAGCAGCTCCGCGGGACAGTCCTCTGACGAGCAGTACTTC. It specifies CASSSAGQSSDEQYF. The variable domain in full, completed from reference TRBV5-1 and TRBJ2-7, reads KAGVTQTPRYLIKTRGQQVTLSCSPISGHRSVSWYQQTPGQGLQFLFEYFSETQRNKGNFPGRFSGRQFSNSRSEMNVSTLELGDSALYLCASSSAGQSSDEQYFGPGTRLTVT.

CDR3 sequence reads: CAISLTTGGNYGYTF. The CDR3 nucleotides read TGTGCCATCAGCCTGACGACAGGGGGGAACTATGGCTACACCTTC. J is TRBJ1-2 and V is TRBV10-3; 9 nucleotides align to TRBD1. CDR1 and CDR2 (germline): ENHRY, SYGVKD. The CDR3 covers 15 residues. Trimming at V came to 6 bases and at J to 2 bases, leaving 7 bases not matched to a gene.

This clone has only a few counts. The CDR3 sequence: CASSLLRGAGAVNEQYF. The CDR3 nucleotides are TGTGCCAGCAGCTTACTCCGAGGGGCGGGGGCCGTAAACGAGCAGTACTTC. The chain joins TRBV7-6 to TRBJ2-7, with TRBD2 as a possible D gene (7 bases). Trimming left V 2 bases short and J 5 bases short, with 22 bases between. Germline CDR1 is SGHVS and CDR2 is FNYEAQ. The CDR3 loop spans 17 amino acids.

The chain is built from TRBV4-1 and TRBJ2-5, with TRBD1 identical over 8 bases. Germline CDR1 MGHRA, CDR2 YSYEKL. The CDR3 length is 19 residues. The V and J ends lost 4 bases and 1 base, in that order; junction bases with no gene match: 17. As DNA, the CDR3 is TGCGCCAGCAGCCGAGAAGGACAGGGAGGTAGCGGAGTCCAAGAGACCCAGTACTTC. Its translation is CASSREGQGGSGVQETQYF.

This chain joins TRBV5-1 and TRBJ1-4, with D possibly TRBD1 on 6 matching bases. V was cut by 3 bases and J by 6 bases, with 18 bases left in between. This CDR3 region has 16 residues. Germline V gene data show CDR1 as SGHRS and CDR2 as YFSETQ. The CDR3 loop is CASSSKSGERDEKLFF. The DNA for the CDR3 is TGCGCCAGCAGCTCGAAGTCAGGGGAAAGGGATGAAAAACTGTTTTTT. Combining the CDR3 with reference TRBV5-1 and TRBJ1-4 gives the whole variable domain KAGVTQTPRYLIKTRGQQVTLSCSPISGHRSVSWYQQTPGQGLQFLFEYFSETQRNKGNFPGRFSGRQFSNSRSEMNVSTLELGDSALYLCASSSKSGERDEKLFFGSGTQLSVL.

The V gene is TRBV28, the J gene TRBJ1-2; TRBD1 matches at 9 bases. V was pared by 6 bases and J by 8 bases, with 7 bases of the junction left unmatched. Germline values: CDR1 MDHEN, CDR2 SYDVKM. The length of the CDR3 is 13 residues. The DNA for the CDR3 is TGTGCCAGCAGCGAACAGGGGGCACGGGGCTACACCTTC. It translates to CASSEQGARGYTF.

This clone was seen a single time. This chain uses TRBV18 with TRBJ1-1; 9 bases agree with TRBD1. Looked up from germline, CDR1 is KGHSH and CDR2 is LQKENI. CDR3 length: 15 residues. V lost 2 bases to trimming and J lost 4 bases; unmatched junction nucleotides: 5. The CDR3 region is CASSPTTGGTTEAFF. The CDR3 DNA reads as TGTGCCAGCTCACCAACGACAGGGGGTACCACTGAAGCTTTCTTT.

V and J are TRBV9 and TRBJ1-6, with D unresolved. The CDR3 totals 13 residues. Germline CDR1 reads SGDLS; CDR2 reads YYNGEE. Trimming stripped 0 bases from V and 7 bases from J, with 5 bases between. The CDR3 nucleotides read TGTGCCAGCAGCGTAGAAACAAATTCACCCCTCCACTTT. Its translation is CASSVETNSPLHF.

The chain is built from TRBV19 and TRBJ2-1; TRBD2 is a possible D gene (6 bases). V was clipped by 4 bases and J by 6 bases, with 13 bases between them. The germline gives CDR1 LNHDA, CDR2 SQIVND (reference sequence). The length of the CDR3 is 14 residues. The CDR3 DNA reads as TGTGCCAGTAGTACCCAACCCGGGAGCAATGAGCAGTTCTTC. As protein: CASSTQPGSNEQFF.

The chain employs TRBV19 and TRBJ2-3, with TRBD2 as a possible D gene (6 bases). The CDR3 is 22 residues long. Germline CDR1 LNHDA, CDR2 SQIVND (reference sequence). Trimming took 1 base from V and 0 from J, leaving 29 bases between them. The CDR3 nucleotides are TGTGCCAGTAGTATAGTTCGTTATGGGGGAGGTCTTAATTTCCAAAGCACAGATACGCAGTATTTT. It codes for CASSIVRYGGGLNFQSTDTQYF.

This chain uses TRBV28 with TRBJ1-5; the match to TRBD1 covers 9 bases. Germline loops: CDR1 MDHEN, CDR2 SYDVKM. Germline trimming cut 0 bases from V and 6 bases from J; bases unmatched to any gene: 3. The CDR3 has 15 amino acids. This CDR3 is CASSLWTGGGQPQHF. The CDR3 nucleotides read TGTGCCAGCAGTTTATGGACAGGGGGTGGTCAGCCCCAGCATTTT.

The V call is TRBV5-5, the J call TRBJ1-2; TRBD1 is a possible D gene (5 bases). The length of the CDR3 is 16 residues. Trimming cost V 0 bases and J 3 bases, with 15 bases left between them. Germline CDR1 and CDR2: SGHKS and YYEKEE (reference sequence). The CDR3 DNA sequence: TGTGCCAGCAGCTTGGGGGGTGCAGGGTCCTACTATGGCTACACCTTC. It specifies CASSLGGAGSYYGYTF.

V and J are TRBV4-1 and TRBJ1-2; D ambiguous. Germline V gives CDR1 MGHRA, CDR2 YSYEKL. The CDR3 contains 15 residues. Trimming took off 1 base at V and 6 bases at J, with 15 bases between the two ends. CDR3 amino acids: CASSQGPGRRDGYTF. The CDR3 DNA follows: TGCGCCAGCAGCCAAGGCCCGGGGAGAAGGGATGGCTACACCTTC.

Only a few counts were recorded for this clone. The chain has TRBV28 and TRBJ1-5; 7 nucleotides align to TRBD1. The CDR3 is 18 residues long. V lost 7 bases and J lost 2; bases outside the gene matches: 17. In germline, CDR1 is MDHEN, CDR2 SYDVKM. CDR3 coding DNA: TGTGCCAGCACGACCCGGGGCAGGGGGTTACATCGCAATCAGCCCCAGCATTTT. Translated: CASTTRGRGLHRNQPQHF.